These T cell receptor beta chains were read from a single sample in a study of blood T cell repertoires in COVID-19. Libraries were prepared by immunoSEQ multiplex PCR; TCRdb keeps only in-frame clonotypes and omits some of them. The sample contains about 54,000 clones, just over 90% of which appear only once. Sequencing used peripheral blood. The receptors shown here come from a woman in her 40s with active COVID-19. Both conserved end residues are part of each CDR3. The order of the fields is clone size, J gene, V gene, D gene, CDR3 DNA, CDR3 protein. D genes are given only for firm matches. Part of the rows lack a size; the others show once, few, many or a class for expanded clones.

>-|TRBJ2-5|TRBV5-1|TRBD2
TGCGCCAGCAGCTTGATGGTTAGCGGGGTTAAAGAGACCCAGTACTTC
CASSLMVSGVKETQYF
>-|TRBJ1-6|TRBV10-3|-
TGTGCCATCAGTGTCCAGGGCGCCTATAATTCACCCCTCCACTTT
CAISVQGAYNSPLHF
>-|TRBJ1-2|TRBV6-5|-
TGTGCCAGCAGTTACTCGGCCCTGTCCAAAAACTATGGCTACACCTTC
CASSYSALSKNYGYTF
>-|TRBJ1-2|TRBV19|TRBD1
TGTGCCAGTAGTCGGGACAGGCGAGCTAACTATGGCTACACCTTC
CASSRDRRANYGYTF
>-|TRBJ2-2|TRBV5-6|TRBD2
TGTGCCAGCAGCTTGTTACCCCTAGCGGGGGCCACCGGGGAGCTGTTTTTT
CASSLLPLAGATGELFF
>-|TRBJ1-2|TRBV19|TRBD1
TGTGCCAGTAGTGTGGGACAGGGGGCTCCCCACTATGGCTACACCTTC
CASSVGQGAPHYGYTF
>-|TRBJ1-5|TRBV2|TRBD1
TGTGCCAGCGAGGGACAGGGGGATCAGCCCCAGCATTTT
CASEGQGDQPQHF
>-|TRBJ1-2|TRBV3-1/TRBV3-2|TRBD1
TGTGCCAGCAGCCAATGGGGACAGACCTATGGCTACACCTTC
CASSQWGQTYGYTF
>-|TRBJ2-2|TRBV3-1/TRBV3-2|-
TGTGCCAGCAGCCAAGAAGCTGACAGCGATCCTTCCTGGAACACCGGGGAGCTGTTTTTT
CASSQEADSDPSWNTGELFF
>-|TRBJ2-4|TRBV2|TRBD1
TGTGCCAGCAGGCCGGGACAGTTTGCCAAAAACATTCAGTACTTC
CASRPGQFAKNIQYF
>-|TRBJ2-5|TRBV11-3|TRBD2
TGTGCCAGCAGCTTAGAGGCTAGCGGCCAAGAGACCCAGTACTTC
CASSLEASGQETQYF
>-|TRBJ1-5|TRBV12-3/TRBV12-4|-
TGTGCCAGCTGCGACAGTATCAATCAGCCCCAGCATTTT
CASCDSINQPQHF
>-|TRBJ2-1|TRBV7-3|TRBD2
TGTGCCAGCAGCAATAGCGGGGGGGCTTACAATGAGCAGTTCTTC
CASSNSGGAYNEQFF
>-|TRBJ2-1|TRBV15|-
TGTGCCACCAGCACGGGACAGTACGGGGGCAATGAGCAGTTCTTC
CATSTGQYGGNEQFF
>-|TRBJ1-2|TRBV3-1/TRBV3-2|TRBD1
TGTGCCAGCAGCCATTCGGACAGGGAACCCTATGGCTACACCTTC
CASSHSDREPYGYTF
>-|TRBJ2-2|TRBV4-3|TRBD2
TGCGCCAGCAGACGGACTAGCGGGGGGCCGAACACCGGGGAGCTGTTTTTT
CASRRTSGGPNTGELFF
>-|TRBJ2-1|TRBV11-2|TRBD2
TGTGCCAGCAGCCCCGGCGCGGGGGAGTACAATGAGCAGTTCTTC
CASSPGAGEYNEQFF
>-|TRBJ1-1|TRBV11-2|-
TGTGCCAGCAGCCATTCGGGGGGCACTGAAGCTTTCTTT
CASSHSGGTEAFF
>-|TRBJ1-1|TRBV18|TRBD1
TGTGCCAGCTCACCACGGACAGGGCATAACACTGAAGCTTTCTTT
CASSPRTGHNTEAFF
>-|TRBJ1-1|TRBV7-2|-
TGTGCCAGCAGCTTTGGGCCGAACACTGAAGCTTTCTTT
CASSFGPNTEAFF
>-|TRBJ2-1|TRBV3-1/TRBV3-2|-
TGTGCCAGCAGTTGGGCAGGGGCGAGGGACAATGAGCAGTTCTTC
CASSWAGARDNEQFF
>-|TRBJ2-1|TRBV7-9|TRBD2
TGTGCCAGCAGCCCAACTAGCGGGGGATACAATGAGCAGTTCTTC
CASSPTSGGYNEQFF
>-|TRBJ1-4|TRBV3-1/TRBV3-2|-
TGTGCCAGCAGCAGCCGAGGCGGGGGCAACGAAAAACTGTTTTTT
CASSSRGGGNEKLFF
>-|TRBJ2-5|TRBV29-1|TRBD2
TGCAGCGCCGGGGGGGCCGGCCAAGAGACCCAGTACTTC
CSAGGAGQETQYF
>-|TRBJ2-1|TRBV7-3|-
TGTGCCAGCAGCTTAAGTCCGGGTTACAATGAGCAGTTCTTC
CASSLSPGYNEQFF
>-|TRBJ1-4|TRBV6-5|-
TGTGCCAGCACGCGGAGGACTAATGAAAAACTGTTTTTT
CASTRRTNEKLFF
>-|TRBJ2-2|TRBV6-7|-
TGTGCCAGCAGTGGACGGCCGCGGGGCGGGGAGCTGTTTTTT
CASSGRPRGGELFF
>-|TRBJ2-1|TRBV2|TRBD2
TGTGCCAGCAGGGGGGTAGGGACTAGCCAGTTCTTC
CASRGVGTSQFF
>-|TRBJ2-2|TRBV3-1/TRBV3-2|TRBD1
TGTGCCAGCAGCAAGGGGACAGGGCGCACCGGGGAGCTGTTTTTT
CASSKGTGRTGELFF
>-|TRBJ2-7|TRBV28|TRBD1
TGTGCCAGCAGTCCCCGGGACAGGGTAAAACTCAACGAGCAGTACTTC
CASSPRDRVKLNEQYF
>-|TRBJ2-2|TRBV3-1/TRBV3-2|-
TGTGCCAGCAGCCAACAGGCTACCACCGGGGAGCTGTTTTTT
CASSQQATTGELFF
>once|TRBJ1-3|TRBV2|-
TGTGCCAGCAGAGCTACGAGCTCTGGAAACACCATATATTTT
CASRATSSGNTIYF
>-|TRBJ2-1|TRBV5-1|TRBD1
TGCGCCAGCAGCCCTGGGACAGTCAATGAGCAGTTCTTC
CASSPGTVNEQFF
>once|TRBJ2-2|TRBV6-5|TRBD2
TGTGCCAGCAGCTTAGCGGGGGGAACCGGGGAGCTGTTTTTT
CASSLAGGTGELFF
>few|TRBJ1-1|TRBV3-1/TRBV3-2|-
TGTGCCAGCAGCCAAGAGGGGCTGACAGTGAACACTGAAGCTTTCTTT
CASSQEGLTVNTEAFF
>-|TRBJ1-2|TRBV4-1|-
TGCGCCAGCAGCCAAGATATTGGCTCTTATATTTATGGCTACACCTTC
CASSQDIGSYIYGYTF
>-|TRBJ2-3|TRBV10-3|-
TGTGCCATCAGTGAGTCTGGCGGGGGCGGAGATACGCAGTATTTT
CAISESGGGGDTQYF
>-|TRBJ1-6|TRBV27|-
TGTGCCAGCAGTTTATCCACCTTGCGGGGGGATGGTTCACCCCTCCACTTT
CASSLSTLRGDGSPLHF
>-|TRBJ1-2|TRBV6-5|TRBD1
TGTGCCAGCAGTCTGCCGACAGGGGGTGGCTACACCTTC
CASSLPTGGGYTF
>-|TRBJ2-3|TRBV7-9|TRBD2
TGTGCCAGCAGCTCACGCAGCGGGGGGCCCAGCACAGATACGCAGTATTTT
CASSSRSGGPSTDTQYF
>-|TRBJ2-1|TRBV30|TRBD2
TGTGCCTGGAGGGGCCCTGCTGGGGAGCGGGGGGCTAACCCCTCCTACAATGAGCAGTTCTTC
CAWRGPAGERGANPSYNEQFF
>-|TRBJ1-5|TRBV5-6|-
TGTGCCAGCAGCTCCAGGGGATGGGGCAATCAGCCCCAGCATTTT
CASSSRGWGNQPQHF
>-|TRBJ2-1|TRBV2|-
TGTGCCAGCAGTGAAAATGGAGGGAGCGATGAGCAGTTCTTC
CASSENGGSDEQFF
>-|TRBJ2-1|TRBV30|TRBD2
TGTGCCTGGAGTACACCGGGACTAGCGGGGGCTTACCACAATGAGCAGTTCTTC
CAWSTPGLAGAYHNEQFF
>-|TRBJ2-7|TRBV6-5|TRBD1
TGTGCCAGCAGTTCATCAGGGGGCGTTCCCTACGAGCAGTACTTC
CASSSSGGVPYEQYF